This entry lists 31 T cell receptor beta chains sequenced from one sample in a study of OX40 agonist ivuxolimab in advanced cancers. Sequencing was performed with immunoSEQ multiplex PCR; in TCRdb, only in-frame clones are kept and a portion is missing. In the table there are 100,000 to 120,000 clones, about 92% of which are singletons. The sample in question was CD4+ or CD8+ T cells sorted from blood, obtained in a trial of the OX40 agonist ivuxolimab. The receptors were sampled from an adult with an advanced solid tumor such as melanoma, head and neck, liver or kidney cancer.

The chain links TRBV7-2 to TRBJ2-7; TRBD1 is a possible D gene (5 bases). This CDR3 contains 13 residues. Germline V gene data show CDR1 as SGHTA and CDR2 as FQGNSA. Trimming removed 1 base from V and 5 bases from J, with 9 bases in between. CDR3 bases: TGTGCCAGCAGCTTAGAGATCAGGGACGAGCAGTACTTC. Translating gives CASSLEIRDEQYF.

This chain joins TRBV5-1 and TRBJ2-3; 7 nucleotides agree with TRBD2. After removal of 4 bases from V and 2 bases from J, the junction contained 7 bases not matched to a gene. The CDR3 contains 15 residues. Per the germline V gene, CDR1 is SGHRS and CDR2 is YFSETQ. The CDR3 loop is CASSGGSGTTDTQYF. CDR3 nucleotide sequence: TGCGCCAGCAGCGGAGGGAGCGGGACCACAGATACGCAGTATTTT.

The chain carries TRBV4-1 and TRBJ2-3; no firm D call. V was pared by 0 bases and J by 0 bases, with 10 bases between. Germline V gene data show CDR1 as MGHRA and CDR2 as YSYEKL. CDR3 size: 16 residues. The chain's CDR3 is CASSQDSAISTDTQYF. CDR3 nucleotide sequence: TGCGCCAGCAGCCAAGACTCGGCGATTAGCACAGATACGCAGTATTTT.

The rearrangement joins TRBV19 to TRBJ2-5; 7 nucleotides line up with TRBD1. CDR1 is LNHDA and CDR2 is SQIVND in the germline V gene (reference sequence). The V and J ends lost 3 bases and 4 bases, in that order; junction bases with no gene match: 5. The CDR3 sequence is 14 residues long. As DNA, the CDR3 is TGTGCCAGTAGTATTGACAGGGCCTTAGAGACCCAGTACTTC. It encodes CASSIDRALETQYF.

The chain is built from TRBV27 and TRBJ2-5; TRBD2 might be the D (5 bases). Germline CDR1 reads MNHEY; CDR2 reads SMNVEV (reference sequence). The CDR3 is made up of 14 amino acids. Trimming took off 5 bases at V and 4 bases at J, with 14 bases between the two ends. CDR3 region: CASSPDSAGETQYF. CDR3 nucleotide sequence: TGTGCCAGCAGTCCGGACTCGGCGGGAGAGACCCAGTACTTC.

This rearrangement joins TRBV30 to TRBJ2-4, with D hard to call. Trimming took 4 bases from V and 0 from J, leaving 10 bases between them. Germline V CDR1 and CDR2: GTSNPN, SVGIG (reference sequence). The CDR3 is 14 residues long. In DNA, the CDR3 is TGTGCCTGGACCTCAAAAGTAGCCAAAAACATTCAGTACTTC. As protein: CAWTSKVAKNIQYF. Full variable domain (outside the CDR3, taken from reference TRBV30 and TRBJ2-4): SQTIHQWPATLVQPVGSPLSLECTVEGTSNPNLYWYRQAAGRGLQLLFYSVGIGQISSEVPQNLSASRPQDRQFILSSKKLLLSDSGFYLCAWTSKVAKNIQYFGAGTRLSVL.

V and J are TRBV30 and TRBJ2-7, with 14 nucleotides matching TRBD2. The CDR3 sequence is 14 residues long. CDR1 is GTSNPN and CDR2 is SVGIG in the germline V gene (reference sequence). The V and J ends lost 1 base and 9 bases, in that order; junction bases with no gene match: 5. CDR3 bases: TGTGCCTGGAGTGCAGGAGGACTAGCGGGAGGGCAGTACTTC. This sequence encodes CAWSAGGLAGGQYF.

The rearrangement uses TRBV4-3 and TRBJ1-2; TRBD1 matches at 8 bases. The V gene end was trimmed by 2 bases and the J gene end by 2 bases; junction bases not matched to a gene: 7. CDR1 is LGHNA and CDR2 is YSLEER in the germline V gene. The CDR3 is 16 residues long. The CDR3: CASSQMGTGSNYGYTF. Written as DNA, the CDR3 is TGCGCCAGCAGCCAAATGGGGACAGGATCAAACTATGGCTACACCTTC.

The chain couples TRBV4-2 to TRBJ2-7; 9 positions match TRBD2. Germline V gives CDR1 LGHNA, CDR2 YNFKEQ. The CDR3 spans 16 residues. With 0 bases clipped from V and 5 bases from J, the junction kept 8 bases outside the gene matches. The CDR3 region is CASSQEETSGYHEQYF. The CDR3 DNA reads TGTGCCAGCAGCCAAGAGGAAACTAGCGGGTACCACGAGCAGTACTTC.

The V and J genes are TRBV7-9 and TRBJ2-3; D gene uncertain. Germline V gene data show CDR1 as SEHNR and CDR2 as FQNEAQ (reference sequence). CDR3 length: 18 residues. The V end was cut by 4 bases, the J end by 1 base, with 21 bases between. The CDR3 DNA reads TGTGCCAGCAGCTACGTACAGTCCGCTCCTCGTGGCACAGATACGCAGTATTTT. It specifies CASSYVQSAPRGTDTQYF.

This clone was observed a single time. The chain carries TRBV19 and TRBJ1-5, with D unclear. With 6 bases removed from V and 5 bases from J, the gap between germline ends came to 17 bases. The CDR3 is made up of 15 amino acids. Germline V gene lookup returns CDR1 LNHDA and CDR2 SQIVND (reference sequence). CDR3 sequence: CASRAPGRIDQPQHF. For the CDR3, the DNA is TGTGCCAGTAGGGCTCCCGGGCGGATCGATCAGCCCCAGCATTTT. The full variable domain, completed using reference TRBV19 and TRBJ1-5, is DGGITQSPKYLFRKEGQNVTLSCEQNLNHDAMYWYRQDPGQGLRLIYYSQIVNDFQKGDIAEGYSVSREKKESFPLTVTSAQKNPTAFYLCASRAPGRIDQPQHFGDGTRLSIL.

V gene TRBV7-2 combines with J gene TRBJ1-2, with D unclear. Trimming stripped 5 bases from V and 7 bases from J, with 11 bases between. Germline V gives CDR1 SGHTA, CDR2 FQGNSA. The CDR3 has 12 residues. The CDR3 loop is CASSGSLSGYTF. The CDR3 nucleotides are TGTGCCAGCAGCGGGTCCCTCTCTGGCTACACCTTC.

The J gene is TRBJ2-7, the V gene TRBV9; 10 bases are shared with TRBD1. Per germline, CDR1 SGDLS and CDR2 YYNGEE. This CDR3 contains 15 residues. The ends lost 4 bases at V and 7 bases at J; junction bases unmatched: 11. The CDR3 is CASSTSPDRGREQYF. In nucleotides, the CDR3 is TGTGCCAGCAGCACGAGCCCCGACAGGGGGCGAGAGCAGTACTTC.

The V gene is TRBV7-2, the J gene TRBJ2-1; 11 nucleotides match TRBD1. The germline V gene encodes CDR1 SGHTA and CDR2 FQGNSA. Trimming cost V 2 bases and J 10 bases; bases outside gene matches: 1. This CDR3 is 13 amino acids long. The CDR3 DNA is TGTGCCAGCAGCTTACGGGACAGGGGGGAGCAGTTCTTC. Translated: CASSLRDRGEQFF.

This CDR3 is CASSSSGNSYEQYF. CDR3 in DNA: TGTGCCAGTAGTAGTAGCGGCAACTCCTACGAGCAGTACTTC. The V call is TRBV19, the J call TRBJ2-7, with D tentatively TRBD2 (6 bases). Trimming shortened V by 4 bases and J by 0 bases, and 10 bases separated the two germline ends. This CDR3 contains 14 residues. Germline V gene sequence: CDR1 LNHDA, CDR2 SQIVND (reference sequence).

This chain uses TRBV7-2 with TRBJ1-5, with unresolved D. V gave up 1 base and J gave up 9 bases, with 10 bases separating them. Germline CDR1 is SGHTA and CDR2 is FQGNSA. The CDR3 covers 13 residues. The CDR3 DNA follows: TGTGCCAGCAGCTTAGGGTTTACATGGCCCCAGCATTTT. Translation: CASSLGFTWPQHF.

The V call is TRBV5-1, the J call TRBJ1-6; the D gene is possibly TRBD1 (5 bases). The V end lost 4 bases, the J end lost 6 bases, and 17 bases lay between the germline ends. The CDR3 spans 16 residues. From germline, CDR1 is SGHRS and CDR2 YFSETQ. CDR3 DNA sequence: TGCGCCAGCAGCCCTACCGGGGCCGGGGGTAATTCACCCCTCCACTTT. Translation gives CASSPTGAGGNSPLHF.

V is TRBV30 and J is TRBJ1-5; no definite D call. Germline CDR1 reads GTSNPN; CDR2 reads SVGIG (reference sequence). The ends were cut back, 2 bases at V and 0 bases at J, with 8 bases in the middle. The CDR3 contains 14 residues. In DNA form, the CDR3 reads TGTGCCTGGAGTTTGCAGTTTAGCAATCAGCCCCAGCATTTT. It encodes CAWSLQFSNQPQHF.

The chain employs TRBV5-1 and TRBJ2-1, with D tentatively TRBD2 (5 bases). Trimming removed 4 bases at V and 10 bases at J, with 15 bases between. Per germline, CDR1 SGHRS and CDR2 YFSETQ. The CDR3 extends over 13 amino acids. This chain's CDR3 is CASSPLGAGEQFF. Here the CDR3 DNA reads TGCGCCAGCAGCCCCCTGGGAGCCGGCGAGCAGTTCTTC.

This chain joins TRBV6-5 and TRBJ1-2; D gene unclear. Germline V gene sequence: CDR1 MNHEY, CDR2 SVGAGI. The ends were cut back, 7 bases at V and 2 bases at J, with 11 bases in the middle. The CDR3 sequence is 13 residues long. The DNA of the CDR3 is TGTGCCAGCACCGAGTCCGGGAACTATGGCTACACCTTC. As protein: CASTESGNYGYTF.

The rearrangement links TRBV19 to TRBJ1-2; 9 bases agree with TRBD1. Germline trimming cut 3 bases from V and 6 bases from J; bases unmatched to any gene: 8. Germline V lookup: CDR1 LNHDA, CDR2 SQIVND (reference sequence). The CDR3 has 15 amino acids. CDR3 region: CASSISDRGIHGYTF. CDR3 in DNA: TGTGCCAGTAGTATCTCTGACAGGGGGATCCATGGCTACACCTTC.

The chain joins TRBV10-1 to TRBJ1-4; D call uncertain. Trimming stripped 2 bases from V and 1 base from J, with 20 bases between. The V gene's germline CDR1 is WNHNN and CDR2 SYGVQD (reference sequence). This CDR3 spans 19 amino acids. The CDR3 nucleotides are TGCGCCAGCAGTGAGACATTTAGGGCTTGGTTTGAAACTAATGAAAAACTGTTTTTT. As protein: CASSETFRAWFETNEKLFF.

This sequence joins TRBV6-5 and TRBJ2-7; the D gene could be TRBD1 or TRBD2 (6 bases each). The V gene's germline CDR1 is MNHEY and CDR2 SVGAGI. V dropped 2 bases and J dropped 3 bases, with 11 bases sitting between them. CDR3 length: 14 residues. CDR3 nucleotide sequence: TGTGCCAGCAGTTACCGGGGGCTGCGCTACGAGCAGTACTTC. Encoded protein: CASSYRGLRYEQYF.

The rearrangement uses TRBV7-9 and TRBJ2-3, with D perhaps TRBD1 (6 bases). Germline V lookup: CDR1 SEHNR, CDR2 FQNEAQ (reference sequence). V dropped 5 bases and J dropped 3 bases, with 6 bases sitting between them. The CDR3 runs 12 residues. This CDR3 reads CASSQGTDTQYF. The CDR3 DNA sequence: TGTGCCAGCAGCCAGGGGACAGATACGCAGTATTTT.

This chain joins TRBV7-2 and TRBJ1-1; D ambiguous. V dropped 1 base and J dropped 5 bases, with 8 bases sitting between them. Per the germline V gene, CDR1 is SGHTA and CDR2 is FQGNSA. The CDR3 consists of 13 residues. The CDR3 loop is CASSLEPRTEAFF. CDR3 nucleotides: TGTGCCAGCAGCTTAGAGCCGCGGACTGAAGCTTTCTTT. Filled out from reference TRBV7-2 and TRBJ1-1, the complete variable domain reads GAGVSQSPSNKVTEKGKDVELRCDPISGHTALYWYRQSLGQGLEFLIYFQGNSAPDKSGLPSDRFSAERTGGSVSTLTIQRTQQEDSAVYLCASSLEPRTEAFFGQGTRLTVV.

The rearrangement uses TRBV19 and TRBJ2-1, with no clear D. The V end was cut by 3 bases, the J end by 9 bases, with 9 bases between. The germline V gene encodes CDR1 LNHDA and CDR2 SQIVND (reference sequence). The CDR3 covers 12 residues. The CDR3 spells CASSIPAGEQFF. Here the CDR3 DNA reads TGTGCCAGTAGTATTCCCGCCGGTGAGCAGTTCTTC.

This clone was recorded only once. The chain is built from TRBV5-1 and TRBJ2-7; D ambiguous. Trimming pared 6 bases from V and 0 bases from J, leaving 13 bases between. The CDR3 spans 14 residues. Germline CDR1 is SGHRS and CDR2 is YFSETQ. CDR3 nucleotide sequence: TGCGCCAGCAAAGAAGCAACCAGCTCCTACGAGCAGTACTTC. Translated, it gives CASKEATSSYEQYF.

This chain joins TRBV15 and TRBJ1-2, with D tentatively TRBD1 (6 bases). V was cut by 5 bases and J by 4 bases, with 20 bases left in between. There are 16 residues in the CDR3. Germline V lookup: CDR1 LNHNV, CDR2 YYDKDF (reference sequence). The CDR3: CATSGGPRRDLYGYTF. The CDR3 coding sequence is TGTGCCACCAGCGGGGGGCCGCGACGGGACCTCTATGGCTACACCTTC.

The V and J genes are TRBV9 and TRBJ2-1; no reliable D call. The ends were cut back, 0 bases at V and 5 bases at J, with 9 bases in the middle. CDR3 length: 14 amino acids. Looked up from germline, CDR1 is SGDLS and CDR2 is YYNGEE. This CDR3 reads CASSVGYRNNEQFF. Written as DNA, the CDR3 is TGTGCCAGCAGCGTAGGTTACAGAAACAATGAGCAGTTCTTC.

The J gene is TRBJ1-5, the V gene TRBV6-6; D possibly corresponds to TRBD1 (6 bases). Per the germline V gene, CDR1 is MNHNY and CDR2 is SVGAGI (reference sequence). V lost 0 bases and J lost 5, with 11 bases in between. The CDR3 sequence is 15 residues long. The chain's CDR3 is CASSYSSRGDQPQHF. The DNA for the CDR3 is TGTGCCAGCAGTTACTCGAGCAGGGGCGATCAGCCCCAGCATTTT.

The chain has TRBV23-1 and TRBJ1-5; TRBD1 aligns across 7 bases. TRBV23-1 is identified as an open reading frame with a role that is uncertain. This CDR3 is built from 17 residues. Trimming cost V 5 bases and J 3 bases; bases outside gene matches: 13. The CDR3 sequence is CASSGGWTGDSNQPQHF. Here the CDR3 DNA reads TGCGCCAGCAGTGGGGGATGGACAGGAGACTCCAATCAGCCCCAGCATTTT.